Shown below are 27 T cell receptor beta chains from a single sample sequenced in a study of T-cell reconstitution after alpha-beta-depleted transplantation in children. Preparing the TCRbeta library involved the use of unique molecular identifiers. TCRdb ran MiXCR on the PCR reads and lists one entry per CDR3 protein. The sample has 700,000 to 850,000 distinct CDR3 sequences; roughly 15% are singletons. The sequencing used PBMCs, mostly from graft donor cells, collected 360 days after TCRalphabeta/CD19-depleted stem cell transplant. The receptors were gathered from a male patient younger than 18 who had a stem cell transplant for acute lymphoblastic leukemia, so the T cells may come from the graft donor.

This clonotype turned up a few times. The chain joins TRBV7-3 to TRBJ2-5; 10 positions match TRBD1. This CDR3 has 16 residues. V was clipped by 4 bases and J by 7 bases; unmatched bases: 12. Per the germline V gene, CDR1 is SGHTA and CDR2 is FQGTGA. CDR3 sequence reads: CASSSAGTGDPRTQYF. The CDR3 nucleotides read TGTGCCAGCAGCTCAGCTGGGACAGGGGACCCGAGGACCCAGTACTTC.

This clonotype was observed a handful of times. This chain joins TRBV3-1 and TRBJ2-7; 7 nucleotides agree with TRBD2. Per the germline V gene, CDR1 is LGHDT and CDR2 is YNNKEL (reference sequence). The CDR3 loop spans 18 amino acids. Unmatched junction bases numbered 15, after V lost 1 base and J lost 3 bases. The chain's CDR3 is CASSQGSFRLAVDYEQYF. In nucleotides, the CDR3 is TGTGCCAGCAGCCAAGGGTCGTTTCGGCTAGCGGTTGACTACGAGCAGTACTTC.

The chain joins TRBV27 to TRBJ2-5; TRBD2 matches 7 bases. This CDR3 is 14 amino acids long. Trimming removed 2 bases from V and 5 bases from J; junction bases left unmatched: 5. The germline gives CDR1 MNHEY, CDR2 SMNVEV (reference sequence). DNA for the CDR3: TGTGCCAGCAGTTTAATCGGGAGGTGGGAGACCCAGTACTTC. Translated: CASSLIGRWETQYF.

The chain recombines TRBV7-7 with TRBJ2-3, with 10 bases lining up with TRBD2. Germline trimming cut 5 bases from V and 5 bases from J; bases unmatched to any gene: 4. The length of the CDR3 is 14 residues. Germline-derived CDR1 and CDR2 are SSHAT and FNYEAQ (reference sequence). The CDR3 nucleotides read TGTGCCAGCAGCCCTAGCGGGAGTGGAGATACGCAGTATTTT. Amino acid sequence: CASSPSGSGDTQYF. The complete variable domain, with remaining parts taken from reference TRBV7-7 and TRBJ2-3, reads GAGVSQSPRYKVTKRGQDVTLRCDPISSHATLYWYQQALGQGPEFLTYFNYEAQPDKSGLPSDRFSAERPEGSISTLTIQRTEQRDSAMYRCASSPSGSGDTQYFGPGTRLTVL.

This clonotype was picked up many times. The chain couples TRBV12-3 or TRBV12-4 to TRBJ2-7, with D possibly being TRBD2 (6 bases). With 6 bases removed from V and 0 bases from J, the gap between germline ends came to 12 bases. The CDR3 totals 14 residues. The CDR3 here is CASSLRDSSYEQYF. CDR3 in DNA: TGTGCCAGCAGCTTAAGGGACTCCTCCTACGAGCAGTACTTC.

The chain recombines TRBV7-6 with TRBJ2-1; no definite D call. Germline values: CDR1 SGHVS, CDR2 FNYEAQ. The CDR3 contains 16 residues. V lost 1 base to trimming and J lost 5 bases, with 15 bases between them. CDR3 nucleotide sequence: TGTGCCAGCAGCTTAGGGTTAGAAAGGGATCACAATGAGCAGTTCTTC. It is translated as CASSLGLERDHNEQFF. The full variable domain, in which reference TRBV7-6 and TRBJ2-1 provide the parts outside the CDR3, is GAGVSQSPRYKVTKRGQDVALRCDPISGHVSLYWYRQALGQGPEFLTYFNYEAQQDKSGLPNDRFSAERPEGSISTLTIQRTEQRDSAMYRCASSLGLERDHNEQFFGPGTRLTVL.

The chain carries TRBV29-1 and TRBJ2-7; 9 bases are shared with TRBD2. The V and J ends lost 7 bases and 3 bases, in that order; junction bases with no gene match: 1. The CDR3 is made up of 11 amino acids. From germline, CDR1 is SQVTM and CDR2 ANQGSEA. CDR3 region: CSGTSDYEQYF. As DNA, the CDR3 is TGCAGCGGGACTAGCGACTACGAGCAGTACTTC.

In this sample, this clonotype turned up a few times. V is TRBV11-2 and J is TRBJ2-1; D possibly corresponds to TRBD2 (6 bases). This CDR3 has 14 amino acids. Trimming shortened V by 4 bases and J by 7 bases, and 14 bases separated the two germline ends. Germline CDR1 reads SGHAT; CDR2 reads FQNNGV. CDR3 bases: TGTGCCAGCAGCTCACCGACTAGTGAGAATGAGCAGTTCTTC. Protein sequence: CASSSPTSENEQFF.

This clonotype was counted many times. This chain links TRBV15 with TRBJ1-5; weak D call: TRBD1 (5 bases). CDR1 and CDR2 (germline): LNHNV, YYDKDF (reference sequence). The CDR3 totals 16 residues. The V end lost 0 bases, the J end lost 2 bases, and 11 bases lay between the germline ends. As DNA, the CDR3 is TGTGCCACCAGCAGAGAAGGGACCGTTGGCAATCAGCCCCAGCATTTT. Its protein is CATSREGTVGNQPQHF.

This clonotype was found many times. The J gene is TRBJ2-5, the V gene TRBV2; D perhaps matches TRBD1 (5 bases). Germline V CDR1 and CDR2: SNHLY, FYNNEI. This CDR3 contains 12 residues. V was cut by 7 bases and J by 1 base, with 7 bases left in between. CDR3 sequence: CASNRIQETQYF. CDR3 in DNA: TGTGCCAGCAACAGGATCCAAGAGACCCAGTACTTC.

This clonotype has a handful of counts. The gene calls are TRBV5-1 and TRBJ2-1, with TRBD2 identical over 10 bases. Germline V gene sequence: CDR1 SGHRS, CDR2 YFSETQ. CDR3 length: 15 residues. With 2 bases clipped from V and 9 bases from J, the junction kept 8 bases outside the gene matches. CDR3 sequence (DNA): TGCGCCAGCAGCTTTGCGAGCGGGGGGGCCCGTGAGCAGTTCTTC. Amino acid sequence: CASSFASGGAREQFF.

This clonotype was observed many times. The CDR3 loop is CASSQRSGPYEQYF. CDR3 in DNA: TGTGCCAGCAGCCAAAGGAGCGGGCCATACGAGCAGTACTTC. The chain uses TRBV4-2 and TRBJ2-7, with D perhaps matching TRBD2 (6 bases). The CDR3 length is 14 residues. Trimming pared 2 bases from V and 4 bases from J, leaving 12 bases between. CDR1 and CDR2 from the germline V gene are LGHNA and YNFKEQ.

The rearrangement links TRBV5-1 to TRBJ2-1; TRBD2 aligns across 16 bases. The junction had 7 bases not matched to a gene; V was cut back by 4 bases and J by 9 bases. The CDR3 is made up of 16 amino acids. Germline-derived CDR1 and CDR2 are SGHRS and YFSETQ. As DNA, the CDR3 is TGCGCCAGCAGCGGGGGACTAGCGGGAGGGTCTGGTGAGCAGTTCTTC. Translation gives CASSGGLAGGSGEQFF.

This rearrangement joins TRBV4-1 to TRBJ2-7, with D perhaps matching TRBD1 or TRBD2 (5 bases each). There are 12 residues in the CDR3. Germline loops: CDR1 MGHRA, CDR2 YSYEKL. Trimming took 0 bases from V and 11 from J, leaving 11 bases between them. CDR3 amino acids: CASSQEGTREYF. As DNA, the CDR3 is TGCGCCAGCAGCCAAGAGGGGACCCGGGAGTACTTC.

This clonotype was seen only a few times. The chain joins TRBV5-1 to TRBJ1-1, with TRBD1 identical over 8 bases. The CDR3 totals 16 residues. J lost 3 bases, V lost 0 bases, and 7 bases had no gene match. Germline V gene data show CDR1 as SGHRS and CDR2 as YFSETQ. This chain's CDR3 is CASSLGQGISDTEAFF. The CDR3 DNA sequence: TGCGCCAGCAGCTTGGGACAGGGGATTTCGGACACTGAAGCTTTCTTT.

The V and J genes are TRBV4-1 and TRBJ2-7; D ambiguous. The germline CDR1 and CDR2 sequences are MGHRA and YSYEKL. CDR3 length: 18 residues. V lost 0 bases and J lost 0, with 18 bases in between. Written as DNA, the CDR3 is TGCGCCAGCAGCCAAGACAGAGGATTAGCTAGAAGCTCCTACGAGCAGTACTTC. Translated: CASSQDRGLARSSYEQYF.

This chain links TRBV6-2 or TRBV6-3 with TRBJ2-1; 11 bases match TRBD2. The CDR3 runs to 14 residues. CDR1 is MNHEY and CDR2 is SVGEGT in the germline V gene. The V segment lost 6 bases and the J segment 8 bases; nucleotides outside the gene matches: 6. CDR3 protein: CASRLLAGADEQFF. The CDR3 DNA reads as TGTGCCAGCAGGCTACTAGCGGGAGCAGATGAGCAGTTCTTC.

V is TRBV12-3 or TRBV12-4 and J is TRBJ2-7, with TRBD1 matching 9 bases. Losses at the gene ends were 4 bases for V and 2 bases for J; bases not matched to a gene: 9. The CDR3 covers 16 residues. CDR3 in DNA: TGTGCCAGCAGTTGGACAGGGGCCCGACCCACCTACGAGCAGTACTTC. Its translation is CASSWTGARPTYEQYF.

This clonotype was observed a handful of times. The chain links TRBV5-1 to TRBJ2-1, with 8 bases lining up with TRBD1. The CDR3 runs 15 residues. Looked up from germline, CDR1 is SGHRS and CDR2 is YFSETQ. Losses at the gene ends were 6 bases for V and 6 bases for J; bases not matched to a gene: 11. CDR3 loop: CASTSRGRSGNEQFF. CDR3 sequence (DNA): TGCGCCAGCACCTCCAGGGGGCGAAGTGGCAATGAGCAGTTCTTC.

This chain joins TRBV27 and TRBJ1-2; possible D gene TRBD1, 6 bases. Trimming shortened V by 5 bases and J by 7 bases, and 14 bases separated the two germline ends. The CDR3 sequence is 13 residues long. The germline CDR1 and CDR2 sequences are MNHEY and SMNVEV (reference sequence). As DNA, the CDR3 is TGTGCCAGCAGTGTAGGGGGACGGTCTGGCTACACCTTC. This sequence encodes CASSVGGRSGYTF.

The chain couples TRBV10-2 to TRBJ2-1; tentatively, D is TRBD2 (6 bases). Trimming shortened V by 2 bases and J by 4 bases, and 12 bases separated the two germline ends. Germline-derived CDR1 and CDR2 are WSHSY and SAAADI. The CDR3 contains 15 residues. CDR3 amino acids: CASSERLALYNEQFF. The CDR3 region has the DNA TGCGCCAGCAGTGAGAGGCTAGCGCTTTACAATGAGCAGTTCTTC.

The genes are TRBV27 and TRBJ2-7; no definite D call. V dropped 6 bases and J dropped 3 bases, with 9 bases sitting between them. The CDR3 totals 12 residues. The germline CDR1 and CDR2 sequences are MNHEY and SMNVEV (reference sequence). The CDR3 DNA follows: TGTGCCAGCAGGGGTGGCGGCTACGAGCAGTACTTC. Translated: CASRGGGYEQYF.

This clonotype has a handful of counts. The rearrangement links TRBV20-1 to TRBJ2-3; TRBD1 is a possible D gene (6 bases). CDR1 is DFQATT, CDR2 SNEGSKA, per germline (reference sequence). This CDR3 has 12 amino acids. Trimming stripped 5 bases from V and 8 bases from J, with 14 bases between. The CDR3 coding sequence is TGCAGTGCTTTGCGACAGGAGGTTACGCAGTATTTT. Protein: CSALRQEVTQYF.

This clonotype occurred many times. V gene TRBV5-1 combines with J gene TRBJ2-1; 9 bases are a match to TRBD1. Germline V gives CDR1 SGHRS, CDR2 YFSETQ. The CDR3 sequence is 15 residues long. The V gene end was trimmed by 7 bases and the J gene end by 7 bases; junction bases not matched to a gene: 12. The CDR3 DNA follows: TGCGCCAGCCACGCAAGGGGGACAGGGTGGAATGAGCAGTTCTTC. Translating gives CASHARGTGWNEQFF.

This clonotype was recorded a few times. The rearrangement links TRBV4-1 to TRBJ2-4; D is possibly TRBD1 (6 bases). With 0 bases removed from V and 3 bases from J, the gap between germline ends came to 15 bases. The V gene's germline CDR1 is MGHRA and CDR2 YSYEKL. This CDR3 is 17 amino acids long. CDR3 protein: CASSQERMTGSKNIQYF. CDR3 DNA sequence: TGCGCCAGCAGCCAAGAAAGGATGACAGGCAGCAAAAACATTCAGTACTTC.

The chain has TRBV3-1 and TRBJ2-1; a weak D match, TRBD2 (6 bases). The CDR3 has 16 residues. V dropped 2 bases and J dropped 5 bases, with 16 bases sitting between them. Germline V gene lookup returns CDR1 LGHDT and CDR2 YNNKEL (reference sequence). The CDR3 loop is CASSQFRPGRNNEQFF. CDR3 coding DNA: TGTGCCAGCAGCCAATTTCGTCCAGGGAGGAACAATGAGCAGTTCTTC.

The chain is built from TRBV15 and TRBJ1-4; 7 bases map to TRBD1. The V gene's germline CDR1 is LNHNV and CDR2 YYDKDF (reference sequence). There are 15 residues in the CDR3. V was clipped by 5 bases and J by 1 base; unmatched bases: 4. The CDR3 protein is CATSGRTGTNEKLFF. As DNA, the CDR3 is TGTGCCACCAGCGGAAGGACAGGAACTAATGAAAAACTGTTTTTT.